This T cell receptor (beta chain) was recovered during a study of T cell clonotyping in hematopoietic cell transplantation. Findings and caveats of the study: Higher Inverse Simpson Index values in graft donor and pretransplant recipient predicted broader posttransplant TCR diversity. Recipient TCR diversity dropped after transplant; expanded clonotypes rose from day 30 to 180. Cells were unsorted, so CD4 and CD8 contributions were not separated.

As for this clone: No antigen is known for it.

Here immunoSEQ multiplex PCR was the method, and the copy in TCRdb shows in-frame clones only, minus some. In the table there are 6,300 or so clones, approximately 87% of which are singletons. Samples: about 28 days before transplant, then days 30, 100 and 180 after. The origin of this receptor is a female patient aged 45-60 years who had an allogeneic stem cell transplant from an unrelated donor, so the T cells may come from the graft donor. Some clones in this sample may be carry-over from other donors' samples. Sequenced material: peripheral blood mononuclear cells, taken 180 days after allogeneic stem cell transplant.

The CDR3 nucleotides are TGCGCCAGCAGCCCGGAAAGGGGCTCCTACGAGCAGTACTTC. Translated: CASSPERGSYEQYF. The chain employs TRBV5-1 and TRBJ2-7, with D possibly matching TRBD1 (5 bases). There are 14 residues in the CDR3. Trimming shortened V by 4 bases and J by 0 bases, and 11 bases separated the two germline ends. Per the germline V gene, CDR1 is SGHRS and CDR2 is YFSETQ.